Below, 21 T cell receptor beta chains from the same sample are listed, as sequenced in a study of T cell responses to AZD1222 COVID-19 vaccine. Only in-frame clones appear in the TCRdb table, and some are missing; sequencing was by immunoSEQ multiplex PCR. This sample yields around 120,000 clones, of which 80% to 90% are seen a single time; under 2% belongs to the top ten. The starting material was peripheral blood, obtained on day 0 of AZD1222 vaccination. The origin of the receptors is an adult in good health.

The chain has TRBV27 and TRBJ1-2; no firm D call. The germline gives CDR1 MNHEY, CDR2 SMNVEV (reference sequence). Between the trimmed V and J ends, which lost 8 bases and 0 bases, there was a span of 10 bases. The CDR3 is made up of 13 amino acids. The CDR3 here is CASSDYANYGYTF. Here the CDR3 DNA reads TGTGCCAGCTCTGATTACGCTAACTATGGCTACACCTTC.

The DNA of the CDR3 is TGTGCCAGTAGTCGTACTAGCGGGAGGGCGAATGAGCAGTTCTTC. Translating it yields CASSRTSGRANEQFF. V gene TRBV19 combines with J gene TRBJ2-1, with 13 bases identical to TRBD2. With 5 bases clipped from V and 7 bases from J, the junction kept 5 bases outside the gene matches. Germline V gene data show CDR1 as LNHDA and CDR2 as SQIVND (reference sequence). CDR3 length: 15 residues.

DNA of the CDR3: TGTGCCAGCAGCTCTACTAGGAGAGAGCAGTTCTTC. Encoded protein: CASSSTRREQFF. The V gene is TRBV28, the J gene TRBJ2-1; tentative D call: TRBD2 (5 bases). Germline V gene lookup returns CDR1 MDHEN and CDR2 SYDVKM. There are 12 residues in the CDR3. V was pared by 6 bases and J by 10 bases, with 13 bases between.

The chain combines TRBV7-9 with TRBJ2-2; D gene uncertain. V lost 6 bases to trimming and J lost 1 base, with 15 bases between them. Germline loops: CDR1 SEHNR, CDR2 FQNEAQ (reference sequence). This CDR3 spans 16 amino acids. The CDR3 loop is CASRSDIEMNTGELFF. The CDR3 DNA is TGTGCCAGCAGGTCAGATATAGAGATGAACACCGGGGAGCTGTTTTTT.

This chain uses TRBV19 with TRBJ2-7, with 9 bases matching TRBD2. The CDR3 is 16 residues long. V gave up 5 bases and J gave up 2 bases; unmatched junction bases: 10. Germline CDR1 is LNHDA and CDR2 is SQIVND (reference sequence). CDR3 sequence reads: CASSPYSGSATYEQYF. The CDR3 coding sequence is TGTGCCAGTAGTCCTTATAGCGGGAGTGCCACCTACGAGCAGTACTTC.

V gene TRBV15 combines with J gene TRBJ1-5; TRBD1 is a possible D gene (6 bases). V lost 1 base, J lost 8 bases, and 18 bases lay in between. The CDR3 is 16 amino acids. Looked up from germline, CDR1 is LNHNV and CDR2 is YYDKDF (reference sequence). The CDR3 loop reads CATSRGGTPGGEPQHF. CDR3 nucleotide sequence: TGTGCCACCAGCAGAGGAGGGACACCCGGTGGGGAGCCCCAGCATTTT.

J is TRBJ1-1 and V is TRBV2, with D tentatively TRBD1 (6 bases). With 1 base removed from V and 7 bases from J, the gap between germline ends came to 16 bases. Germline V gene lookup returns CDR1 SNHLY and CDR2 FYNNEI. There are 15 residues in the CDR3. This CDR3 reads CASSEGAGSGVEAFF. DNA of the CDR3: TGTGCCAGCAGTGAAGGCGCGGGATCAGGGGTTGAAGCTTTCTTT.

This chain joins TRBV11-3 and TRBJ2-1; D might be TRBD2 (6 bases). V lost 0 bases to trimming and J lost 10 bases, with 19 bases between them. The CDR3 has 16 residues. The germline V gene has CDR1 SGHNT and CDR2 YENEEA. The CDR3 reads CASSLEGPLALTEQFF. DNA of the CDR3: TGTGCCAGCAGCTTAGAAGGCCCACTAGCCCTAACCGAGCAGTTCTTC.

This chain joins TRBV11-2 and TRBJ1-2; D remains ambiguous. CDR1 is SGHAT, CDR2 FQNNGV, per germline. V lost 2 bases and J 7 bases, leaving 17 bases between the germline ends. The CDR3 is made up of 15 amino acids. CDR3 loop: CASSLSHIGVSGYTF. CDR3 sequence (DNA): TGTGCCAGCAGCTTATCTCACATCGGGGTCAGTGGCTACACCTTC.

V usage is TRBV19 and J usage is TRBJ1-3; no clear D. Trimming shortened V by 6 bases and J by 0 bases, and 9 bases separated the two germline ends. The CDR3 sequence is 14 residues long. Germline V gives CDR1 LNHDA, CDR2 SQIVND (reference sequence). CDR3 sequence (DNA): TGTGCCAGTAGACCAACCAGCTCTGGAAACACCATATATTTT. Its translation: CASRPTSSGNTIYF.

V is TRBV24-1 and J is TRBJ1-5; 9 nucleotides align to TRBD1. Germline CDR1 KGHDR, CDR2 SFDVKD. V was pared by 4 bases and J by 8 bases, with 8 bases of the junction left unmatched. CDR3 length: 15 amino acids. In DNA form, the CDR3 reads TGTGCCACCAGTGACCGGGACAGGGCAGGTGAGCCCCAGCATTTT. Amino acids: CATSDRDRAGEPQHF.

This clone is a singleton in its sample. J is TRBJ1-4 and V is TRBV5-5; 8 bases are a match to TRBD1. V trimming: 4 bases; J trimming: 7 bases; junction bases outside the gene matches: 6. Germline CDR1 is SGHKS and CDR2 is YYEKEE (reference sequence). This CDR3 contains 14 residues. The CDR3 sequence is CASSHPTGVEKLFF. CDR3 nucleotide sequence: TGTGCCAGCAGCCATCCGACAGGGGTTGAAAAACTGTTTTTT.

In its sample, this clone was seen once. This sequence joins TRBV7-9 and TRBJ2-3, with D unclear. This CDR3 is built from 11 residues. The germline V gene has CDR1 SEHNR and CDR2 FQNEAQ (reference sequence). V lost 9 bases and J lost 2, with 6 bases in between. The CDR3 spells CARGSTDTQYF. The CDR3 DNA sequence: TGTGCCAGGGGGTCCACAGATACGCAGTATTTT.

This chain connects TRBV6-4 to TRBJ1-6; D gene ambiguous. Per the germline V gene, CDR1 is MRHNA and CDR2 is SNTAGT. The V end lost 5 bases, the J end lost 5 bases, and 16 bases lay between the germline ends. The CDR3 is made up of 16 amino acids. The CDR3 here is CASSPTNKYNNSPLHF. CDR3 sequence (DNA): TGTGCCAGCAGTCCGACAAACAAATATAATAATTCACCCCTCCACTTT.

This clone has just one count. This sequence joins TRBV7-9 and TRBJ2-1, with TRBD2 matching over 8 bases. This CDR3 contains 13 residues. After removal of 1 base from V and 8 bases from J, the junction contained 1 base not matched to a gene. Germline CDR1 SEHNR, CDR2 FQNEAQ (reference sequence). The CDR3 protein is CASSLDGRDEQFF. In DNA form, the CDR3 reads TGTGCCAGCAGCTTAGACGGGAGGGATGAGCAGTTCTTC.

This rearrangement joins TRBV6-5 to TRBJ1-5, with 7 nucleotides matching TRBD1. CDR1 and CDR2 from the germline V gene are MNHEY and SVGAGI. Losses at the gene ends were 6 bases for V and 3 bases for J; bases not matched to a gene: 8. This CDR3 spans 15 amino acids. The CDR3 coding sequence is TGTGCCAGCAGCCCCCAGACAGGGATCAATCAGCCCCAGCATTTT. The encoded protein is CASSPQTGINQPQHF.

The chain uses TRBV18 and TRBJ1-6; D may be TRBD1 (6 bases). V was clipped by 9 bases and J by 8 bases, with 20 bases between them. Germline V CDR1 and CDR2: KGHSH, LQKENI. This CDR3 is 15 amino acids long. The CDR3: CASYRDGGTDSPLHF. CDR3 nucleotide sequence: TGTGCCAGTTACAGGGACGGGGGCACGGATTCACCCCTCCACTTT.

This clone has only one observation. The rearrangement joins TRBV19 to TRBJ2-1, with 8 bases that match TRBD2. After removal of 7 bases from V and 4 bases from J, the junction contained 9 bases not matched to a gene. Germline V gene lookup returns CDR1 LNHDA and CDR2 SQIVND (reference sequence). CDR3 length: 15 residues. CDR3 loop: CASTFTSGLYNEQFF. The CDR3 nucleotides are TGTGCCAGTACCTTTACTAGCGGTTTATACAATGAGCAGTTCTTC.

The rearrangement links TRBV11-2 to TRBJ1-1; D may be TRBD1 (5 bases). Germline V CDR1 and CDR2: SGHAT, FQNNGV. V was trimmed by 5 bases and J by 1 base, leaving 8 bases between them. The CDR3 loop spans 13 amino acids. The CDR3 bases are TGTGCCAGCAGCCAGGGACGGAACACTGAAGCTTTCTTT. Translated: CASSQGRNTEAFF.

The chain is built from TRBV2 and TRBJ1-1, with 10 bases aligning to TRBD1. The CDR3 covers 14 residues. Losses at the gene ends were 7 bases for V and 4 bases for J; bases not matched to a gene: 6. CDR1 and CDR2 from the germline V gene are SNHLY and FYNNEI. In DNA form, the CDR3 reads TGTGCCAGCACAATGACAGGGGGCGTCACTGAAGCTTTCTTT. This sequence encodes CASTMTGGVTEAFF.

The rearrangement joins TRBV6-4 to TRBJ2-2; D is perhaps TRBD1 (6 bases). Trimming took off 7 bases at V and 1 base at J, with 16 bases between the two ends. The CDR3 is 16 amino acids. Germline V gives CDR1 MRHNA, CDR2 SNTAGT. DNA for the CDR3: TGTGCCAGCAACCGATACACGACAGGGAACACCGGGGAGCTGTTTTTT. This codes for CASNRYTTGNTGELFF.